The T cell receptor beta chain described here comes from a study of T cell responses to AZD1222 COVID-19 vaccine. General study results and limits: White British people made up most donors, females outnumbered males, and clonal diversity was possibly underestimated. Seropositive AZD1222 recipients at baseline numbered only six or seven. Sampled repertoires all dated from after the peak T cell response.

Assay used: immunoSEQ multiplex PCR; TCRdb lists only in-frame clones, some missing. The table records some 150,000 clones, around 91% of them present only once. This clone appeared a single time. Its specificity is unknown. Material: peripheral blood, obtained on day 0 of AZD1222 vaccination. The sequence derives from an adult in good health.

The CDR3 coding sequence is TGTGCCAGCAGCCCGCAGGGTACGGCCTACGAGCAGTACTTC. Translated, it gives CASSPQGTAYEQYF. The chain employs TRBV11-2 and TRBJ2-7, with D tentatively TRBD1 (5 bases). The CDR3 totals 14 residues. Per the germline V gene, CDR1 is SGHAT and CDR2 is FQNNGV. V lost 5 bases to trimming and J lost 2 bases, with 13 bases between them.